The entry below describes one T cell receptor (beta chain). Germline CDR1 is MNHEY and CDR2 is SMNVEV (reference sequence). The CDR3 has 18 residues. V lost 6 bases, J lost 2 bases, and 20 bases lay in between. The sample originates from a study of blood T cell repertoires in COVID-19. Authors' methods: Nucleated cell number was recorded as an estimate derived from reference gene primer amplification. Generated by immunoSEQ multiplex PCR, the TCRdb table keeps only in-frame clones and is missing some. V and J calls and clone size are as listed in that table; D and trimming were resolved from the DNA. The data contain 65,000 to 95,000 clones, approximately 88% of them seen just once; the ten biggest clones take up 8% to 9.5%.

Specimen: peripheral blood. The receptor comes from a man between 25 and 39 years old with acute or convalescent COVID-19. The chain carries TRBV27 and TRBJ2-6; D may be TRBD1 (5 bases). The chain's CDR3 is CASSPQLGRAPGANVLTF. CDR3 DNA: TGTGCCAGCAGCCCCCAATTGGGCAGGGCACCTGGGGCCAACGTCCTGACTTTC.